A single sample gave rise to the 9 T cell receptor beta chains below, sequenced in a study of blood T cell repertoires in COVID-19. The table came from immunoSEQ multiplex PCR; TCRdb's copy has only in-frame clones and leaves some out. Of some 510,000 clones listed, 88% are singletons. The sample comprised PBMCs or T cells enriched from blood (not recorded which). These receptors all stem from a woman in her thirties or forties who had recovered from COVID-19.

This clone appeared a few times. The chain uses TRBV25-1 and TRBJ1-2, with 9 bases identical to TRBD1. Germline V gene sequence: CDR1 MGHDK, CDR2 SYGVNS. CDR3 length: 12 amino acids. V was pared by 6 bases and J by 4 bases, with 0 bases of the junction left unmatched. The CDR3 region is CASRQGAYGYTF. The CDR3, as DNA: TGTGCCAGCAGACAGGGGGCCTATGGCTACACCTTC.

V is TRBV5-4 and J is TRBJ2-5, with D unclear. The CDR3 is made up of 14 amino acids. Germline values: CDR1 SGHNT, CDR2 YYREEE (reference sequence). Trimming took off 2 bases at V and 1 base at J, with 9 bases between the two ends. This chain's CDR3 is CASSFLLTQETQYF. CDR3 DNA: TGTGCCAGCAGCTTCTTACTAACCCAAGAGACCCAGTACTTC.

This clone was counted only a few times. The chain uses TRBV5-6 and TRBJ2-2, with D tentatively TRBD1 (6 bases). In germline, CDR1 is SGHDT, CDR2 YYEEEE. V gave up 7 bases and J gave up 1 base, with 14 bases separating them. There are 15 residues in the CDR3. The CDR3, as DNA: TGTGCCAGCGATTTGGGGGCTCGGAACACCGGGGAGCTGTTTTTT. This sequence encodes CASDLGARNTGELFF.

V gene TRBV27 combines with J gene TRBJ2-2, with D possibly matching TRBD1 (5 bases). V dropped 5 bases and J dropped 7 bases, with 14 bases sitting between them. This CDR3 has 14 amino acids. CDR1 is MNHEY, CDR2 SMNVEV, per germline (reference sequence). This CDR3 is CASSPPPGYGELFF. In DNA form, the CDR3 reads TGTGCCAGCAGTCCCCCCCCAGGGTACGGGGAGCTGTTTTTT.

V is TRBV12-3 or TRBV12-4 and J is TRBJ1-1; possibly TRBD1 for D (5 bases). The germline V and J ends were trimmed by 3 bases and 6 bases, with 11 bases remaining between them. This CDR3 has 13 amino acids. The CDR3, as DNA: TGTGCCAGCAGTTTGGGAGGGGCCGCTGAAGCTTTCTTT. As protein: CASSLGGAAEAFF.

This rearrangement joins TRBV27 to TRBJ1-2, with D possibly matching TRBD1 (5 bases). The germline V gene has CDR1 MNHEY and CDR2 SMNVEV (reference sequence). The CDR3 sequence is 14 residues long. V was cut by 2 bases and J by 7 bases, with 14 bases left in between. As DNA, the CDR3 is TGTGCCAGCAGTTTAGGGGCCACTCTGGGTGGCTACACCTTC. Its protein is CASSLGATLGGYTF.

The rearrangement links TRBV5-4 to TRBJ2-3; D might be TRBD1 (6 bases). In germline, CDR1 is SGHNT, CDR2 YYREEE (reference sequence). Trimming took off 4 bases at V and 1 base at J, with 13 bases between the two ends. The CDR3 runs to 15 residues. The CDR3 region has the DNA TGTGCCAGCAGCCAAGGACAGTTTCGCACAGATACGCAGTATTTT. Translated: CASSQGQFRTDTQYF.

J is TRBJ2-3 and V is TRBV7-9; 16 bases line up with TRBD2. There are 17 residues in the CDR3. CDR1 SEHNR and CDR2 FQNEAQ come from the germline V gene (reference sequence). Trimming removed 1 base from V and 4 bases from J; junction bases left unmatched: 2. DNA for the CDR3: TGTGCCAGCAGCTTAGAGGGACTAGCGGGAGGGGCAGATACGCAGTATTTT. Protein sequence: CASSLEGLAGGADTQYF.

CDR3 in DNA: TGTGCCACCAGCAGAGGGTCGGGTGATGGCTACACCTTC. Translated: CATSRGSGDGYTF. J is TRBJ1-2 and V is TRBV15; D is unclear. The germline V and J ends were trimmed by 1 base and 6 bases, with 9 bases remaining between them. The CDR3 is 13 amino acids. CDR1 is LNHNV and CDR2 is YYDKDF in the germline V gene (reference sequence).